Detailed here is one T cell receptor beta chain. Its specificity is not known. Produced via immunoSEQ multiplex PCR; TCRdb's table is partial and in-frame only. This sample has over 130,000 clones, with almost 90% found just once. The data were taken from a study of T cell responses to AZD1222 COVID-19 vaccine. As for the study in general: Pooling was applied to second doses at about 4 or about 12 weeks.

Study results and limitations: Distributed over spike, vaccine-associated CD4 TCRs predominated at 160-218 and 743-854. Without day 14 samples, only post-peak T cell repertoires were studied. Females outnumbered males among donors, who were mostly white British; clonal diversity was possibly underestimated.

V was trimmed by 10 bases and J by 7 bases, leaving 19 bases between them. Germline V gene sequence: CDR1 LNHDA, CDR2 SQIVND (reference sequence). CDR3 size: 14 residues. The material was peripheral blood, obtained on day 0 of AZD1222 vaccination. The chain uses TRBV19 and TRBJ2-2; possibly TRBD2 for D (6 bases). This sequence was found in an adult in good health. CDR3 in DNA: TGTGCCACCTCAAGGGGCCTAGCGAACGGGGAGCTGTTTTTT. This sequence encodes CATSRGLANGELFF.